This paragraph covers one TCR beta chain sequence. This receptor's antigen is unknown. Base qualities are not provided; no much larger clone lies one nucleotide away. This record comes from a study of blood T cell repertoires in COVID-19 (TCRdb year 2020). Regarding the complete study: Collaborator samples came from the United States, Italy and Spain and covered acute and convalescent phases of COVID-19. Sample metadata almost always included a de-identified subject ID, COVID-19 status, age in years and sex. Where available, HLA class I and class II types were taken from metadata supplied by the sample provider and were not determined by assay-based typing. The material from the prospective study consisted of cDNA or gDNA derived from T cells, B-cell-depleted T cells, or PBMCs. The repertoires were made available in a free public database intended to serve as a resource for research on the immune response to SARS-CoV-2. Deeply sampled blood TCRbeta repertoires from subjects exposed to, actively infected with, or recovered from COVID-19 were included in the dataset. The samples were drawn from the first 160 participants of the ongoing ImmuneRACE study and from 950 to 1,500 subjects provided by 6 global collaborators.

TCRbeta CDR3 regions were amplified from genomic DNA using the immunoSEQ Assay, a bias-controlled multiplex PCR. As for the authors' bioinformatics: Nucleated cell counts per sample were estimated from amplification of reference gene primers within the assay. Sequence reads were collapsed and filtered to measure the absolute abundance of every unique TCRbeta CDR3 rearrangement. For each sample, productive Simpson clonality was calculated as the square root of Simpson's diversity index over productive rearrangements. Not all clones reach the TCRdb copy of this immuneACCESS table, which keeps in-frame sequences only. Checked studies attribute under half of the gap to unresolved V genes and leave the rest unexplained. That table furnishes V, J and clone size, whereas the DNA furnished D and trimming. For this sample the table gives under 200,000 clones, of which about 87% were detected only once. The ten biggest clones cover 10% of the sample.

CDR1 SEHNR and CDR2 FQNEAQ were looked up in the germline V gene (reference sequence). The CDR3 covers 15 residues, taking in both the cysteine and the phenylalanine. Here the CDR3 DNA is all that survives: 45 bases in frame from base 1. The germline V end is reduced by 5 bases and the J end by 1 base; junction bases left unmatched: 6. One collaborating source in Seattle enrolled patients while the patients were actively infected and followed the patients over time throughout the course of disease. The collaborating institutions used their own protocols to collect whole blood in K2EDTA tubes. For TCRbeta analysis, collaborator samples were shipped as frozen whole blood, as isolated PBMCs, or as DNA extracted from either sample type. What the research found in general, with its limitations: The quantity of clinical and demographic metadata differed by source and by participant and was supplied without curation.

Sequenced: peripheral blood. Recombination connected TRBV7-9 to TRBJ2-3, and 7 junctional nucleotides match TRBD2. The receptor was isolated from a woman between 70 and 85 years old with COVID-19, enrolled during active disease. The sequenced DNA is TGTGCCAGCAGCCCAAGCGGGACTCGCACAGATACGCAGTATTTT. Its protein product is CASSPSGTRTDTQYF.